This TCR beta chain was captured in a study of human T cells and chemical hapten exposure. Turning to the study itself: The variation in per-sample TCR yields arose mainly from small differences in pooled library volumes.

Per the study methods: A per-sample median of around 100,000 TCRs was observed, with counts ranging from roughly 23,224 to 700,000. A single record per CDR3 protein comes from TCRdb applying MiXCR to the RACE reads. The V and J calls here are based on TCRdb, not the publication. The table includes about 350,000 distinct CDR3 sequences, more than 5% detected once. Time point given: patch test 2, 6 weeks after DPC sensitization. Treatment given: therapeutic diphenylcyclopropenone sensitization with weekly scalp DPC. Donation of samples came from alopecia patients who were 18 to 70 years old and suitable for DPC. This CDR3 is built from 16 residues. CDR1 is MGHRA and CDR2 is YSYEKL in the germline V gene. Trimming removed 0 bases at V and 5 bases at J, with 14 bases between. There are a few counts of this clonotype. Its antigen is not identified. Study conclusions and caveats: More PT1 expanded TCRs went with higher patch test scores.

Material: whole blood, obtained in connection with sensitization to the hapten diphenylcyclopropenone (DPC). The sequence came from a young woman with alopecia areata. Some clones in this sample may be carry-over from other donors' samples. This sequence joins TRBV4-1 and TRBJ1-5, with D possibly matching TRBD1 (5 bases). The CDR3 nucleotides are TGCGCCAGCAGCCAAGATCGTCAGGGTAGGGATCAGCCCCAGCATTTT. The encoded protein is CASSQDRQGRDQPQHF.